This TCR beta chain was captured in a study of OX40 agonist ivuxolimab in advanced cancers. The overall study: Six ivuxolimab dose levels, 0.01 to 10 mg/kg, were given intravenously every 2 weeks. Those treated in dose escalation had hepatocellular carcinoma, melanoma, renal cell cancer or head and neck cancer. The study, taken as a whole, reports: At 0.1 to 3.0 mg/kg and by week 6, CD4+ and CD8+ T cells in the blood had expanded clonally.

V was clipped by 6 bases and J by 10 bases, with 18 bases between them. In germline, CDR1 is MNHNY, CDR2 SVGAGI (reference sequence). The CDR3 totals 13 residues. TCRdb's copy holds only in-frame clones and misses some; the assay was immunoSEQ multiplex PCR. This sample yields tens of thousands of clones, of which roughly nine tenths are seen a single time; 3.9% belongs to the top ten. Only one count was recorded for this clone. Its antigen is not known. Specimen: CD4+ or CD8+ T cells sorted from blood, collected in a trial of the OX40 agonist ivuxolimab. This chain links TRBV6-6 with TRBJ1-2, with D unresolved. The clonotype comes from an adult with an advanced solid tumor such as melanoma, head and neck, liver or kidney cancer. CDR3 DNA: TGTGCCAGCAGGCAACCCGCGCAGGCTGACTACACCTTC. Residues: CASRQPAQADYTF.